This entry concerns a single T cell receptor beta chain. This entry belongs to a study of T cell changes during pregnancy in multiple sclerosis. Sequencing was performed with immunoSEQ multiplex PCR; in TCRdb, only in-frame clones are kept and a portion is missing. The sample holds about 8,000 clones, more than 75% seen once. The sample here was CD8+ T cells from peripheral blood mononuclear cells, taken in the first trimester of pregnancy. The clonotype was recovered from a female donor in good health, enrolled as a control in a pregnancy study.

Here the CDR3 reads CASSAGLTYEQYF. DNA of the CDR3: TGTGCCAGTAGTGCCGGACTTACCTACGAGCAGTACTTC. This sequence joins TRBV19 and TRBJ2-7; TRBD2 is a possible D gene (5 bases). Germline V gene lookup returns CDR1 LNHDA and CDR2 SQIVND (reference sequence). The CDR3 is 13 residues long. V was trimmed by 5 bases and J by 2 bases, leaving 10 bases between them.